This T cell receptor beta chain was found in a study of T cell changes during pregnancy in multiple sclerosis. Germline CDR1 reads LGHNA; CDR2 reads YSLEER. Trimming cost V 0 bases and J 5 bases; bases outside gene matches: 4. CDR3 size: 16 residues. Assay used: immunoSEQ multiplex PCR; TCRdb lists only in-frame clones, some missing. The sample carries 45,000 to 50,000 clones, almost 95% recorded once. A single count supports this clone. The chain uses TRBV4-3 and TRBJ1-5, with 10 bases identical to TRBD1. The material was CD4+ T cells from peripheral blood mononuclear cells, obtained in the second trimester of pregnancy. The TCR sequence derives from a female donor in good health, enrolled as a control in a pregnancy study. The CDR3 sequence is CASSQEGGTGDQPQHF. CDR3 DNA sequence: TGCGCCAGCAGCCAAGAAGGGGGGACAGGGGATCAGCCCCAGCATTTT.